This TCR beta chain is drawn from a study of cytomegalovirus exposure and HLA in healthy donors. Study context: Approximately 85 million unique TCRs from HLA-typed donors were held in an early release of data.

Germline trimming cut 5 bases from V and 3 bases from J; bases unmatched to any gene: 8. Germline V gives CDR1 MDHEN, CDR2 SYDVKM. This CDR3 region has 17 residues. The PCR contained 60 Vbeta and 13 Jbeta primers. Only in-frame clones appear in the TCRdb table, and some are missing; sequencing was by immunoSEQ multiplex PCR. The sample has some 170,000 clones, around 80% seen once. The V gene is TRBV28, the J gene TRBJ2-7, with 15 bases lining up with TRBD2. Sequences were obtained from PBMCs. This sequence was found in a woman in her thirties or forties in good health and CMV-seronegative. CDR3 nucleotide sequence: TGTGCCAGCAGTGCCTGGACTAGCGGGAGGGCTAGCTACGAGCAGTACTTC. It specifies CASSAWTSGRASYEQYF.